This T cell receptor (beta chain) was found in a study of T cells in Graves' hyperthyroidism and ophthalmopathy. TCR beta CDR3 region amplification was performed from RNA transcripts. The HTBI primer set was used in a first-round RT-PCR of the TCR CDR3. TCRdb called the multiplex PCR reads again in MiXCR, with one record for every CDR3 protein. This table holds 300,000 to 450,000 distinct CDR3 sequences, around 14% found once. Every diagnosis used clinical symptoms, serum thyroxine and TRAb, thyroid ultrasound and orbital computed tomography. This clonotype was found many times. Its antigen is not known. V lost 4 bases and J lost 1, with 15 bases in between. The CDR3 length is 16 residues. Per germline, CDR1 SGHRS and CDR2 YFSETQ. General study points: Progression to ophthalmopathy was predicted a median of roughly 6.5 months early.

The receptor comes from a woman aged 18-35 years with Graves' hyperthyroidism that later progressed to Graves' ophthalmopathy. V usage is TRBV5-1 and J usage is TRBJ1-5; D may be TRBD1 (5 bases). Source material: blood. CDR3 amino acids: CASSATGPLSNQPQHF. The CDR3 region has the DNA TGCGCCAGCAGCGCAACGGGACCCCTGAGCAATCAGCCCCAGCATTTT.